These 20 T cell receptor beta chains were all obtained from the same sample, sequenced in a study of cytomegalovirus exposure and HLA in healthy donors. PCR used 60 Vbeta primers and 13 Jbeta primers. Profiled with immunoSEQ multiplex PCR; TCRdb holds only in-frame clones, not every one. The sample consists of 120,000 to 150,000 clones, almost 80% of them appearing once. Sequences were obtained from PBMCs. These receptors all stem from a woman aged 25 to 39 in good health and CMV-seronegative.

This chain links TRBV30 with TRBJ1-1; 7 bases agree with TRBD1. This CDR3 is built from 11 residues. The germline V gene has CDR1 GTSNPN and CDR2 SVGIG (reference sequence). The CDR3: CVGGGYTEAFF. The DNA of the CDR3 is TGTGTAGGGGGCGGGTACACTGAAGCTTTCTTT.

The chain combines TRBV9 with TRBJ2-1; D is possibly TRBD1 (5 bases). The CDR3 loop spans 15 amino acids. Trimming removed 3 bases at V and 3 bases at J, with 13 bases between. CDR1 SGDLS and CDR2 YYNGEE come from the germline V gene. For the CDR3, the DNA is TGTGCCAGCAGCGGCGACAGTATGTACTACAATGAGCAGTTCTTC. Protein sequence: CASSGDSMYYNEQFF.

This clone showed up just a few times. The V gene is TRBV5-1, the J gene TRBJ2-3; TRBD2 aligns across 10 bases. This CDR3 contains 15 residues. With 4 bases clipped from V and 5 bases from J, the junction kept 7 bases outside the gene matches. Per germline, CDR1 SGHRS and CDR2 YFSETQ. Written as DNA, the CDR3 is TGCGCCAGCAGCGGCATAGCGGGGGGTCGAGATACGCAGTATTTT. It specifies CASSGIAGGRDTQYF.

V and J are TRBV19 and TRBJ1-5; D gene uncertain. The CDR3 has 15 residues. Trimming stripped 1 base from V and 6 bases from J, with 13 bases between. Germline V gene data show CDR1 as LNHDA and CDR2 as SQIVND (reference sequence). DNA for the CDR3: TGTGCCAGTAGTATAGGGCAGAGGCAAGGTCAGCCCCAGCATTTT. Translated: CASSIGQRQGQPQHF.

The V call is TRBV6-5, the J call TRBJ2-7; D remains ambiguous. The V gene's germline CDR1 is MNHEY and CDR2 SVGAGI. The CDR3 is 11 amino acids. V dropped 2 bases and J dropped 6 bases, with 5 bases sitting between them. This CDR3 reads CASSYGPEQYF. In DNA form, the CDR3 reads TGTGCCAGCAGTTACGGGCCCGAGCAGTACTTC.

The rearrangement uses TRBV4-1 and TRBJ2-1; possible D gene TRBD1, 6 bases. Germline values: CDR1 MGHRA, CDR2 YSYEKL. The CDR3 runs 14 residues. V lost 3 bases to trimming and J lost 4 bases, with 10 bases between them. The CDR3 spells CASSHPDRYNEQFF. DNA of the CDR3: TGCGCCAGCAGCCATCCGGACAGATACAATGAGCAGTTCTTC.

The rearrangement joins TRBV5-8 to TRBJ1-1, with unresolved D. Germline V gene sequence: CDR1 SGHTS, CDR2 YDEGEE. The V end was cut by 5 bases, the J end by 7 bases, with 9 bases between. This CDR3 has 11 amino acids. CDR3 DNA: TGTGCCAGCAGGGGCCGGAATGAAGCTTTCTTT. Translation gives CASRGRNEAFF.

J is TRBJ1-4 and V is TRBV30; D remains unclear. Germline CDR1 is GTSNPN and CDR2 is SVGIG (reference sequence). The length of the CDR3 is 11 residues. Trimming cost V 3 bases and J 12 bases, with 11 bases left between them. CDR3 loop: CAWRTGRELFF. The DNA for the CDR3 is TGTGCCTGGAGAACGGGGAGGGAACTGTTTTTT.

The chain uses TRBV4-2 and TRBJ2-7; TRBD2 might be the D (5 bases). The germline CDR1 and CDR2 sequences are LGHNA and YNFKEQ. Trimming cost V 4 bases and J 0 bases, with 13 bases left between them. The CDR3 is made up of 15 amino acids. The CDR3 region is CASSPDFQISYEQYF. CDR3 DNA: TGTGCCAGCAGCCCGGACTTTCAAATCTCCTACGAGCAGTACTTC.

This clone was observed a handful of times. The V call is TRBV28, the J call TRBJ1-2; no firm D call. The CDR3 contains 13 residues. Germline CDR1 MDHEN, CDR2 SYDVKM. The V and J ends lost 7 bases and 5 bases respectively, with 14 bases between them. In DNA form, the CDR3 reads TGTGCCAGCATTACCTCCGGTAGTTATGGCTACACCTTC. It encodes CASITSGSYGYTF.

The chain employs TRBV19 and TRBJ1-6; 7 bases are shared with TRBD1. The CDR3 contains 15 residues. Germline V CDR1 and CDR2: LNHDA, SQIVND (reference sequence). J lost 7 bases, V lost 1 base, and 4 bases had no gene match. The CDR3, as DNA: TGTGCCAGTAGTATAGCAGGGGGGCTAAATTCACCCCTCCACTTT. It yields the protein CASSIAGGLNSPLHF.

The genes are TRBV6-1 and TRBJ1-1, with D perhaps TRBD1 (5 bases). Trimming took off 5 bases at V and 3 bases at J, with 10 bases between the two ends. Looked up from germline, CDR1 is MNHNS and CDR2 is SASEGT. The CDR3 has 13 amino acids. Written as DNA, the CDR3 is TGTGCCAGCAGTCGGACACAGGACACTGAAGCTTTCTTT. As protein: CASSRTQDTEAFF.

The chain joins TRBV5-4 to TRBJ2-6, with D possibly TRBD2 on 5 matching bases. Trimming left V 3 bases short and J 0 bases short, with 13 bases between. Germline values: CDR1 SGHNT, CDR2 YYREEE (reference sequence). The length of the CDR3 is 17 residues. The CDR3 DNA follows: TGTGCCAGCAGCTCGGGGAGCAGTGACTCTGGGGCCAACGTCCTGACTTTC. Its protein product is CASSSGSSDSGANVLTF.

This chain links TRBV9 with TRBJ1-2; TRBD1 is a possible D gene (6 bases). CDR3 size: 15 residues. The germline V and J ends were trimmed by 4 bases and 4 bases, with 17 bases remaining between them. CDR1 is SGDLS and CDR2 is YYNGEE in the germline V gene. Here the CDR3 DNA reads TGTGCCAGCAGCCCTCAGGGGTCGTCTATCTATGGCTACACCTTC. It translates to CASSPQGSSIYGYTF.

In its sample, this clone was seen a few times. The V gene is TRBV4-1, the J gene TRBJ2-1; TRBD2 might be the D (7 bases). Germline-derived CDR1 and CDR2 are MGHRA and YSYEKL. This CDR3 region has 17 residues. Trimming took 0 bases from V and 3 from J, leaving 15 bases between them. Here the CDR3 DNA reads TGCGCCAGCAGCCAAGATGGTGGGGGGGCCCTCTACAATGAGCAGTTCTTC. This translates into CASSQDGGGALYNEQFF.

CDR3 nucleotide sequence: TGTGCCATCAGTGAGACAATGAACACTGAAGCTTTCTTT. This encodes CAISETMNTEAFF. The rearrangement links TRBV10-3 to TRBJ1-1; D gene unclear. The CDR3 has 13 amino acids. V was clipped by 2 bases and J by 0 bases, with 4 bases between them. Per the germline V gene, CDR1 is ENHRY and CDR2 is SYGVKD.

This sequence joins TRBV13 and TRBJ1-1; D might be TRBD1 (5 bases). Trimming took off 2 bases at V and 6 bases at J, with 10 bases between the two ends. Germline V lookup: CDR1 PRHDT, CDR2 FYEKMQ (reference sequence). The CDR3 extends over 13 amino acids. Written as DNA, the CDR3 is TGTGCCAGCAGCTTAACCCCGGGGGCTGAAGCTTTCTTT. It codes for CASSLTPGAEAFF. Full variable domain (rest looked up from reference TRBV13 and TRBJ1-1): AAGVIQSPRHLIKEKRETATLKCYPIPRHDTVYWYQQGPGQDPQFLISFYEKMQSDKGSIPDRFSAQQFSDYHSELNMSSLELGDSALYFCASSLTPGAEAFFGQGTRLTVV.

The J gene is TRBJ1-1, the V gene TRBV10-3, with TRBD1 identical over 9 bases. In germline, CDR1 is ENHRY, CDR2 SYGVKD. CDR3 length: 15 amino acids. The ends lost 4 bases at V and 1 base at J; junction bases unmatched: 4. The CDR3 is CAISALQGANTEAFF. As DNA, the CDR3 is TGTGCCATCAGTGCCCTACAGGGGGCGAACACTGAAGCTTTCTTT.

This chain uses TRBV6-6 with TRBJ2-7; 7 bases are a match to TRBD1. Germline V lookup: CDR1 MNHNY, CDR2 SVGAGI (reference sequence). The CDR3 covers 14 residues. Trimming at V came to 6 bases and at J to 6 bases, leaving 11 bases not matched to a gene. CDR3 residues: CASSFGTAEGEQYF. The CDR3 DNA reads as TGTGCCAGCAGCTTTGGGACAGCAGAAGGCGAGCAGTACTTC.

J is TRBJ2-7 and V is TRBV19; 9 bases are shared with TRBD1. Germline CDR1 is LNHDA and CDR2 is SQIVND (reference sequence). The CDR3 has 14 amino acids. V was pared by 5 bases and J by 2 bases, with 4 bases of the junction left unmatched. The CDR3 nucleotides are TGTGCCAGTAGTCGGACAGGGGCCACCTACGAGCAGTACTTC. It is translated as CASSRTGATYEQYF. Based on the CDR3 plus reference TRBV19 and TRBJ2-7, the full variable domain is DGGITQSPKYLFRKEGQNVTLSCEQNLNHDAMYWYRQDPGQGLRLIYYSQIVNDFQKGDIAEGYSVSREKKESFPLTVTSAQKNPTAFYLCASSRTGATYEQYFGPGTRLTVT.